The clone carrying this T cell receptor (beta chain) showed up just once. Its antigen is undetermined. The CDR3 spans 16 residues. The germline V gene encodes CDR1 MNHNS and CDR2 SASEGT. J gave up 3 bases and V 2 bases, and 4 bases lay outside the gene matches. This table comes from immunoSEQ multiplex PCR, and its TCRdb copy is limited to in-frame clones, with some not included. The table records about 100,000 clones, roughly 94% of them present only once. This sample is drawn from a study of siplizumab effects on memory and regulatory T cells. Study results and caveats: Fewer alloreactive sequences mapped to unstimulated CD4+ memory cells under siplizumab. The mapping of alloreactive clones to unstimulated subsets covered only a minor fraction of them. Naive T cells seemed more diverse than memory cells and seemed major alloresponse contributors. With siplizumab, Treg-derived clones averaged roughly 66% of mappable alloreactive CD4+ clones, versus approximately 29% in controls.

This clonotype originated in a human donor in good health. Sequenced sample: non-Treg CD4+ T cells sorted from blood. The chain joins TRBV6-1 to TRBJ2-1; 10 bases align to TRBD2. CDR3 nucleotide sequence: TGTGCCAGCAGTGAACTAGCGGGAGATCTCTACAATGAGCAGTTCTTC. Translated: CASSELAGDLYNEQFF.